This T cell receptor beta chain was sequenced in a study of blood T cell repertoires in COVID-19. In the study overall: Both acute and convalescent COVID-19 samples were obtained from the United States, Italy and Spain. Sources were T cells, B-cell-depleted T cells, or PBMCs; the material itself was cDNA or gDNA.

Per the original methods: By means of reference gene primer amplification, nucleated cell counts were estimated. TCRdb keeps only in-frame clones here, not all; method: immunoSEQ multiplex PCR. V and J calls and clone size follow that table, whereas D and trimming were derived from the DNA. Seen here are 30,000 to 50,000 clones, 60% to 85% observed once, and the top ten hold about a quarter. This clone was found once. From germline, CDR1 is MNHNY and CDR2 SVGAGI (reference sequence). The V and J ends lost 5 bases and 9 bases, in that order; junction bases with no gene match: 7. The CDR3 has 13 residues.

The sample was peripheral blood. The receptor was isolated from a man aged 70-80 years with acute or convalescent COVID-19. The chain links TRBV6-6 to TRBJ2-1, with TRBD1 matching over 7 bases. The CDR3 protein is CASSAFRGSEQFF. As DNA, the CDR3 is TGTGCCAGCAGTGCCTTCAGGGGGAGTGAGCAGTTCTTC.